This T cell receptor beta chain was obtained from a study of beta chain features in type 1 diabetes. Background on the study: Patients did not differ from healthy donors in age, gender or cell yield. Study conclusions and caveats: Shorter TCRB CDR3s, moderately but significantly so, were found in Type 1 diabetes patients in all four CD4+ subsets. Whatever favoring of shorter templates PCR might show would apply equally to patients and controls.

This clone was counted a few times. What it binds is unknown. CDR3 length: 17 residues. Germline loops: CDR1 LGHNA, CDR2 YSLEER. Trimming removed 7 bases from V and 2 bases from J, with 21 bases in between. Sorting produced populations that all topped 95% purity. Expressed TCRB transcripts were sequenced, since all the RNA that had been isolated was reverse transcribed. Some 3.6 million reads on average were seen across naive, central memory and regulatory T cell samples. This table comes from immunoSEQ multiplex PCR, and its TCRdb copy is limited to in-frame clones, with some not included. The repertoire has hundreds of thousands of clones, approximately 9.7% of them found once; the top ten carry over 0.95%.

This clonotype originated in a man aged 25 to 40 with type 1 diabetes. Source material: central memory CD4+ T cells from blood. The chain recombines TRBV4-3 with TRBJ1-5; no clear D. Here the CDR3 DNA reads TGCGCCAGCACCCGACGGAAGTGGGCAGTAGGCAATCAGCCCCAGCATTTT. This codes for CASTRRKWAVGNQPQHF.